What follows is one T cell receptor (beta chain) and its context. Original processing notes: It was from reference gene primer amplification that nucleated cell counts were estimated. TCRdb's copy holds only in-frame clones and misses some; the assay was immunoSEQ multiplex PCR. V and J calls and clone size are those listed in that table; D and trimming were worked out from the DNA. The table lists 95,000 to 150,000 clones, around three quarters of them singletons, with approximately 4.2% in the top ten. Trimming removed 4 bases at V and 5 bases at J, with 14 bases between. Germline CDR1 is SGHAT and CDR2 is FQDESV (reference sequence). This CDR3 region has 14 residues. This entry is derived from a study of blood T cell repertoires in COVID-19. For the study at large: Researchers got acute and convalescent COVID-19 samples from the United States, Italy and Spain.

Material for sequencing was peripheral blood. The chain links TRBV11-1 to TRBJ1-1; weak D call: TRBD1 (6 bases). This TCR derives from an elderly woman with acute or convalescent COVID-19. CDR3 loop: CASSSQGWGTEAFF. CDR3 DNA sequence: TGTGCCAGCAGCTCACAGGGCTGGGGGACTGAAGCTTTCTTT.